The sequence of this TCR beta chain was determined in a study of spatial heterogeneity in lung cancer. TCRdb fed the 5' RACE reads into MiXCR, producing one record per CDR3 protein. The sample has 9,000 to 13,000 distinct CDR3 sequences, around 10% seen once. Time point defined: sample taken at primary tumor resection. Broader study findings: The number of expanded tumor alpha and beta chains correlated with mutation number.

A remark on this clonotype: The target antigen is unknown.

The TCR comes from a female donor with early-stage non-small cell lung cancer. This specimen consisted of lung tumor tissue, obtained at surgery.

The CDR3: CASSLVAAGNEQFF. The CDR3 nucleotides read TGTGCCAGCAGCTTAGTAGCTGCCGGCAATGAGCAGTTCTTC. The V call is TRBV7-9, the J call TRBJ2-1; no reliable D call. Germline V gene data show CDR1 as SEHNR and CDR2 as FQNEAQ (reference sequence). Trimming took off 1 base at V and 6 bases at J, with 10 bases between the two ends. This CDR3 has 14 residues.